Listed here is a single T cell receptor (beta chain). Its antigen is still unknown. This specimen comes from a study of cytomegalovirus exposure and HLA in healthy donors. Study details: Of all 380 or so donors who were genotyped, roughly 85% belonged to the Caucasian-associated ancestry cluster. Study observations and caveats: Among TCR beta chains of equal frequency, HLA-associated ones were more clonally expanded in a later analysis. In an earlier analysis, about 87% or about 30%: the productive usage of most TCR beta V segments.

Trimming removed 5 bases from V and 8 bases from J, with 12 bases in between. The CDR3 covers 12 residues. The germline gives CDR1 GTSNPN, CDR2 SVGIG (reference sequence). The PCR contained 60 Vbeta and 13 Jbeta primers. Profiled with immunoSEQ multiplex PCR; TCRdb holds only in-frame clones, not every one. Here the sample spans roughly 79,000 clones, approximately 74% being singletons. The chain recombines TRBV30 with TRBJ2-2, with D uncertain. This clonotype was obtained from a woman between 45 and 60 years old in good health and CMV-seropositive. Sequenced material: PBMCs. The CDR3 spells CAWGRVPGELFF. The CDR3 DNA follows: TGTGCCTGGGGTAGAGTTCCGGGGGAGCTGTTTTTT. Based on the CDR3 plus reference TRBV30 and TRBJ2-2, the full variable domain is SQTIHQWPATLVQPVGSPLSLECTVEGTSNPNLYWYRQAAGRGLQLLFYSVGIGQISSEVPQNLSASRPQDRQFILSSKKLLLSDSGFYLCAWGRVPGELFFGEGSRLTVL.